Following are 18 T cell receptor beta chains from one sample sequenced in a study of shared clonotypes between healthy human individuals. Some clones are missing from TCRdb's copy, which holds only in-frame ones; the method was immunoSEQ multiplex PCR. The sample comprises 550,000 to 700,000 clones, around three quarters of which are singletons, and under 2% rests with the top ten. Sequencing was performed on memory CD4+ T cells sorted from blood. Subset indicated: CD45RA-negative fraction. These receptors were obtained from a woman in her 30s in good health.

Details on this clone: A much larger clone differs from this one at a single base, so this may be a read error. The CDR3 is CASSLTTGELFF. The CDR3 nucleotides read TGTGCCAGCAGCTTAACGACCGGGGAGCTGTTTTTT. The rearrangement links TRBV7-3 to TRBJ2-2; no reliable D call. CDR1 SGHTA and CDR2 FQGTGA come from the germline V gene. The CDR3 loop spans 12 amino acids. Deletions cut 0 bases from V and 5 bases from J, with 1 base between.

This chain uses TRBV29-1 with TRBJ1-4; perhaps TRBD1 as D (5 bases). Trimming took 4 bases from V and 4 from J, leaving 13 bases between them. Germline V CDR1 and CDR2: SQVTM, ANQGSEA. There are 14 residues in the CDR3. The CDR3 region is CSVGEVGGNEKLFF. CDR3 DNA sequence: TGCAGCGTTGGTGAGGTGGGGGGTAATGAAAAACTGTTTTTT.

This chain joins TRBV25-1 and TRBJ2-5; 12 bases map to TRBD2. The CDR3 spans 17 residues. CDR1 is MGHDK, CDR2 SYGVNS, per germline. J was trimmed by 2 bases and V by 6 bases; bases with no gene match: 10. The CDR3 protein is CASSRNLAGGTQETQYF. The CDR3 DNA is TGTGCCAGCAGCCGGAACCTAGCGGGAGGGACGCAAGAGACCCAGTACTTC.

A few counts support this clone. Mismatch with germline at one junction end may stem from a read error. Here the CDR3 reads CSASGTQSGF. As DNA, the CDR3 is TGCAGTGCTTCAGGGACTCAATCGGGTTTT. V is TRBV20-1 and J is TRBJ1-4, with D tentatively TRBD1 (5 bases). The CDR3 runs to 10 residues. Germline V lookup: CDR1 DFQATT, CDR2 SNEGSKA (reference sequence).

The chain carries TRBV5-6 and TRBJ2-7; TRBD1 might be the D (6 bases). Germline V lookup: CDR1 SGHDT, CDR2 YYEEEE. Trimming shortened V by 5 bases and J by 2 bases, and 14 bases separated the two germline ends. The CDR3 is made up of 14 amino acids. Here the CDR3 reads CASSYDRITYEQYF. Written as DNA, the CDR3 is TGTGCCAGCAGTTACGACAGGATCACCTACGAGCAGTACTTC.

Concerning this clone: The junction differs from germline at one of its ends, possibly a read error. The chain recombines TRBV2 with TRBJ2-3, with TRBD2 as a possible D gene (5 bases). The CDR3 spans 12 residues. Per the germline V gene, CDR1 is SNHLY and CDR2 is FYNNEI. The DNA for the CDR3 is TGTGCCAGCATTCCTAGCAGAGATACGCAGTATTTT. It is translated as CASIPSRDTQYF.

In regard to this clone: Other DNA sequences of this sample code for an identical CDR3. Here the CDR3 DNA reads TGCGCCAGTCGACTAGCGGGAGGATACAATGAGCAGTTCTTC. It yields the protein CASRLAGGYNEQFF. J is TRBJ2-1 and V is TRBV5-1; TRBD2 aligns across 13 bases. V shed 8 bases, J shed 4 bases, and the junction held 3 bases outside the gene matches. In germline, CDR1 is SGHRS, CDR2 YFSETQ. The CDR3 is 14 amino acids.

The CDR3 loop is CASRKDRGTTQPQHF. In DNA form, the CDR3 reads TGTGCCAGCAGAAAGGACAGGGGTACGACGCAGCCCCAGCATTTT. V is TRBV6-5 and J is TRBJ1-5, with 9 bases identical to TRBD1. The CDR3 is 15 residues long. Germline V gene sequence: CDR1 MNHEY, CDR2 SVGAGI. V shed 6 bases and J 7 bases; nucleotides not matched to a gene: 10.

V and J are TRBV30 and TRBJ2-1; 7 bases line up with TRBD2. This CDR3 is 14 amino acids long. The junction had 9 bases not matched to a gene; V was cut back by 5 bases and J by 5 bases. In germline, CDR1 is GTSNPN, CDR2 SVGIG (reference sequence). The CDR3 loop reads CAWGLAAANNEQFF. In DNA, the CDR3 is TGTGCCTGGGGGCTAGCGGCCGCCAACAATGAGCAGTTCTTC.

The table lists this clone with a count of one. The chain couples TRBV5-6 to TRBJ2-7; 7 nucleotides match TRBD1. The CDR3 is 15 residues long. The germline V gene encodes CDR1 SGHDT and CDR2 YYEEEE. The V gene end was trimmed by 2 bases and the J gene end by 2 bases; junction bases not matched to a gene: 7. CDR3: CASSLRDSGPYEQYF. CDR3 DNA: TGTGCCAGCAGCTTACGGGACAGTGGTCCCTACGAGCAGTACTTC.

The gene calls are TRBV25-1 and TRBJ1-5; 9 nucleotides match TRBD1. V dropped 5 bases and J dropped 4; count of bases not matched to a gene: 3. The germline CDR1 and CDR2 sequences are MGHDK and SYGVNS. This CDR3 is built from 14 residues. The CDR3 loop is CASSPTGGNQPQHF. The CDR3, as DNA: TGTGCCAGCAGTCCGACAGGGGGTAATCAGCCCCAGCATTTT. The entire variable domain, with the rest obtained from reference TRBV25-1 and TRBJ1-5, is as follows: EADIYQTPRYLVIGTGKKITLECSQTMGHDKMYWYQQDPGMELHLIHYSYGVNSTEKGDLSSESTVSRIRTEHFPLTLESARPSHTSQYLCASSPTGGNQPQHFGDGTRLSIL.

The chain recombines TRBV19 with TRBJ2-2, with D hard to call. This CDR3 contains 16 residues. V was clipped by 4 bases and J by 4 bases, with 16 bases between them. From germline, CDR1 is LNHDA and CDR2 SQIVND (reference sequence). This CDR3 reads CASSKGPNLGTGELFF. The CDR3 coding sequence is TGTGCCAGTAGTAAAGGACCGAATTTGGGCACCGGGGAGCTGTTTTTT.

This sequence joins TRBV10-1 and TRBJ2-1; 9 positions agree with TRBD1. The CDR3 extends over 13 amino acids. The V gene's germline CDR1 is WNHNN and CDR2 SYGVQD (reference sequence). The ends lost 9 bases at V and 8 bases at J; junction bases unmatched: 8. CDR3 sequence reads: CARTTGGTDEQFF. The CDR3 nucleotides are TGCGCCAGGACGACAGGGGGGACGGATGAGCAGTTCTTC.

As regards this clone: This same CDR3 is encoded by further DNA sequences in the sample. This chain uses TRBV7-8 with TRBJ2-7; D perhaps matches TRBD1 (5 bases). V was pared by 3 bases and J by 0 bases, with 12 bases between. The CDR3 contains 15 residues. Looked up from germline, CDR1 is SGHVS and CDR2 is FQNEAQ. CDR3 loop: CASSLYQGSSYEQYF. The DNA for the CDR3 is TGTGCCAGCAGCTTGTATCAGGGAAGCTCCTACGAGCAGTACTTC.

The chain carries TRBV6-1 and TRBJ1-1, with unresolved D. Per germline, CDR1 MNHNS and CDR2 SASEGT. The CDR3 runs 9 residues. The V and J ends lost 10 bases and 8 bases respectively, with 8 bases between them. CDR3 loop: CATEIEAFF. The CDR3 nucleotides read TGTGCCACTGAGATCGAAGCTTTCTTT.

This sequence joins TRBV5-1 and TRBJ2-5, with 9 bases identical to TRBD1. The end of the DNA fits TRBJ2-7 better, so the J call may be wrong. This CDR3 comprises 15 residues. The germline V gene has CDR1 SGHRS and CDR2 YFSETQ. The CDR3 loop reads CASSLGDRDFYEQYF. In nucleotides, the CDR3 is TGCGCCAGCAGCTTGGGGGACAGGGACTTCTACGAGCAGTACTTC.

The chain uses TRBV9 and TRBJ2-7; 12 nucleotides align to TRBD2. Germline CDR1 SGDLS, CDR2 YYNGEE. With 0 bases clipped from V and 6 bases from J, the junction kept 4 bases outside the gene matches. The CDR3 loop spans 15 amino acids. Here the CDR3 reads CASSVALAGGSEQYF. DNA of the CDR3: TGTGCCAGCAGCGTAGCCCTAGCGGGGGGGTCCGAGCAGTACTTC.

The chain uses TRBV6-6 and TRBJ2-2; 8 bases fit TRBD2. Trimming removed 3 bases from V and 3 bases from J; junction bases left unmatched: 6. The CDR3 sequence is 16 residues long. Per germline, CDR1 MNHNY and CDR2 SVGAGI (reference sequence). CDR3 DNA: TGTGCCAGCAGTTATAAGTCTAGCGGGTACACCGGGGAGCTGTTTTTT. Translation: CASSYKSSGYTGELFF.